Below, 17 T cell receptor beta chains from the same sample are listed, as sequenced in a study of CD8+ T cells in alopecia areata. Noted treatment: oral pan-JAK inhibitor, 5-10 mg twice daily. RNA extraction and reverse transcription yielded cDNA as sequencing template. Produced via immunoSEQ multiplex PCR; TCRdb's table is partial and in-frame only. In the table there are around 150,000 clones, around three fifths of which are singletons. The sample was CD4+ T cells sorted from blood, taken at week 4, from a patient treated with tofacitinib. Receptors were obtained from a human donor with alopecia areata.

This chain connects TRBV5-6 to TRBJ1-2; D call uncertain. This CDR3 is built from 14 residues. Trimming removed 1 base at V and 2 bases at J, with 9 bases between. Per the germline V gene, CDR1 is SGHDT and CDR2 is YYEEEE. The DNA for the CDR3 is TGTGCCAGCAGCTTGCTAGGGCCCAACTATGGCTACACCTTC. This encodes CASSLLGPNYGYTF.

This clone was recorded a few times. The rearrangement links TRBV6-5 to TRBJ2-7; perhaps D is TRBD1 or TRBD2 (7 bases each). Trimming cost V 7 bases and J 7 bases, with 20 bases left between them. This CDR3 has 14 residues. Germline V gene sequence: CDR1 MNHEY, CDR2 SVGAGI. CDR3 bases: TGTGCCAGCACCCCCGAGGGCAGGGGGGGTGAGCAGTACTTC. Translated, it gives CASTPEGRGGEQYF.

This clone came up a few times. This chain joins TRBV5-1 and TRBJ1-1; no clear D gene. This CDR3 is built from 13 residues. V was shortened by 0 bases and J by 1 base, with 4 bases between the two germline ends. Germline V gene sequence: CDR1 SGHRS, CDR2 YFSETQ. The CDR3 loop is CASSLAGNTEAFF. The CDR3 DNA sequence: TGCGCCAGCAGCTTGGCCGGGAACACTGAAGCTTTCTTT.

This clone appeared a single time. Additional DNA sequences in this sample encode the identical CDR3. For the CDR3, the DNA is TGCGCCAGCAGCTTAGGACAGCAAGAGACCCAGTACTTC. It specifies CASSLGQQETQYF. V and J are TRBV5-1 and TRBJ2-5; TRBD1 is a possible D gene (6 bases). The CDR3 runs to 13 residues. Trimming cost V 2 bases and J 2 bases, with 7 bases left between them. The germline CDR1 and CDR2 sequences are SGHRS and YFSETQ.

This clone showed up just a few times. This chain uses TRBV18 with TRBJ1-4; D is perhaps TRBD1 (5 bases). This CDR3 spans 15 amino acids. Between the trimmed V and J ends, which lost 6 bases and 8 bases, there was a span of 19 bases. Germline V gene sequence: CDR1 KGHSH, CDR2 LQKENI. Written as DNA, the CDR3 is TGTGCCAGCTCCCGGAAGGGCAGGGCAGACGAAAAACTGTTTTTT. It translates to CASSRKGRADEKLFF.

The rearrangement joins TRBV25-1 to TRBJ1-3; D is possibly TRBD1 (6 bases). V was trimmed by 5 bases and J by 4 bases, leaving 15 bases between them. The CDR3 contains 15 residues. Germline values: CDR1 MGHDK, CDR2 SYGVNS. In DNA form, the CDR3 reads TGTGCCAGCAGTTCACCACAGGGCCTCGGAAACACCATATATTTT. This codes for CASSSPQGLGNTIYF.

V is TRBV5-6 and J is TRBJ1-5; D remains ambiguous. Between the trimmed V and J ends, which lost 3 bases and 2 bases, there was a span of 9 bases. The length of the CDR3 is 14 residues. Germline V gives CDR1 SGHDT, CDR2 YYEEEE. DNA for the CDR3: TGTGCCAGCAGCTCTGAAATGGGCAATCAGCCCCAGCATTTT. Translated, it gives CASSSEMGNQPQHF.

The chain has TRBV18 and TRBJ1-1; D not resolved. Trimming took off 5 bases at V and 1 base at J, with 8 bases between the two ends. The CDR3 has 13 residues. The germline gives CDR1 KGHSH, CDR2 LQKENI. The CDR3 here is CASSTRANTEAFF. The CDR3 DNA sequence: TGTGCCAGCTCAACGAGGGCGAACACTGAAGCTTTCTTT.

This clone was observed a handful of times. This chain connects TRBV29-1 to TRBJ1-1, with 7 bases that match TRBD1. CDR1 SQVTM and CDR2 ANQGSEA come from the germline V gene. Losses at the gene ends were 7 bases for V and 0 bases for J; bases not matched to a gene: 5. There are 13 residues in the CDR3. CDR3 sequence reads: CSARQGVNTEAFF. DNA of the CDR3: TGCAGCGCACGACAGGGAGTGAACACTGAAGCTTTCTTT.

The rearrangement joins TRBV30 to TRBJ1-2, with 7 bases that match TRBD1. CDR1 and CDR2 from the germline V gene are GTSNPN and SVGIG (reference sequence). This CDR3 has 12 residues. The V and J ends lost 6 bases and 7 bases, in that order; junction bases with no gene match: 8. This CDR3 is CACNLQGFGYTF. CDR3 nucleotide sequence: TGTGCCTGTAACCTACAGGGGTTTGGCTACACCTTC.

This rearrangement joins TRBV25-1 to TRBJ2-2, with D hard to call. The CDR3 is made up of 11 amino acids. Looked up from germline, CDR1 is MGHDK and CDR2 is SYGVNS. V was shortened by 5 bases and J by 7 bases, with 5 bases between the two germline ends. Here the CDR3 reads CASSTIGELFF. CDR3 DNA: TGTGCCAGCAGTACCATCGGGGAGCTGTTTTTT.

V usage is TRBV30 and J usage is TRBJ1-1, with a tentative D call TRBD1 (5 bases). CDR3 length equals 14 residues. Germline V gives CDR1 GTSNPN, CDR2 SVGIG (reference sequence). Trimming took 5 bases from V and 6 from J, leaving 19 bases between them. CDR3 nucleotide sequence: TGTGCCTGGGGGGACGGGGTTCGGAGCTCTGAAGCTTTCTTT. This sequence encodes CAWGDGVRSSEAFF.

The V and J genes are TRBV2 and TRBJ2-5, with D tentatively TRBD1 or TRBD2 (6 bases each). V was clipped by 4 bases and J by 3 bases, with 9 bases between them. CDR1 and CDR2 (germline): SNHLY, FYNNEI. The CDR3 runs 13 residues. This CDR3 is CASSAGAKETQYF. The CDR3 region has the DNA TGTGCCAGCAGTGCGGGGGCGAAAGAGACCCAGTACTTC.

The chain employs TRBV5-1 and TRBJ2-6; D is perhaps TRBD1 (6 bases). V gave up 4 bases and J gave up 0 bases, with 11 bases separating them. This CDR3 spans 16 amino acids. Germline V gene data show CDR1 as SGHRS and CDR2 as YFSETQ. CDR3: CASSVTGLSGANVLTF. For the CDR3, the DNA is TGCGCCAGCAGCGTGACAGGACTCTCTGGGGCCAACGTCCTGACTTTC.

The V gene is TRBV29-1, the J gene TRBJ2-7; D not resolved. CDR1 and CDR2 from the germline V gene are SQVTM and ANQGSEA. CDR3 length equals 13 residues. The V and J ends lost 4 bases and 2 bases respectively, with 12 bases between them. The DNA for the CDR3 is TGCAGCGTTGGGTGGGGTTTAGCCTACGAGCAGTACTTC. It specifies CSVGWGLAYEQYF.

As regards this clone: Other DNA sequences in the sample encode the same CDR3. The chain couples TRBV29-1 to TRBJ2-3; D is unresolved. V lost 4 bases to trimming and J lost 6 bases, with 5 bases between them. This CDR3 contains 10 residues. Germline V gives CDR1 SQVTM, CDR2 ANQGSEA. The CDR3 region has the DNA TGCAGCGTTGGACTGGATACGCAGTATTTT. It translates to CSVGLDTQYF.

The genes are TRBV5-6 and TRBJ1-2, with TRBD1 matching 8 bases. Trimming cost V 1 base and J 7 bases; bases outside gene matches: 9. Per the germline V gene, CDR1 is SGHDT and CDR2 is YYEEEE. This CDR3 contains 15 residues. The CDR3 region has the DNA TGTGCCAGCAGCTTGTCTCGTGGCAGGGGGCTTGGCTACACCTTC. This codes for CASSLSRGRGLGYTF.